This note documents a single T cell receptor beta chain sequence. No antigen is known for it. The CDR3 runs 16 residues. Germline CDR1 reads SGHVS; CDR2 reads FQNEAQ. J was trimmed by 2 bases and V by 9 bases; bases with no gene match: 12. The record originates from a study of T cell repertoires in cytomegalovirus infection. About the study: Researchers turned to recently identified HLA-C-restricted CMV epitopes as well as well-studied HLA-B-restricted ones. Both CMV infection and a matching HLA type were indicated by public TCR beta signatures.

Study-wide results and limits: The study found HLA-C-restricted CMV-specific TCR beta clonotypes dominating the ex vivo response.

TCRdb re-derived calls from the reads in MiXCR, one entry per CDR3 protein. Of roughly 90,000 distinct CDR3 sequences in the sample, about 24% are singletons; the top ten hold roughly 50%. This sequence joins TRBV7-8 and TRBJ1-3, with TRBD1 matching over 8 bases. This receptor was taken from a human donor in good health (CMV status not recorded). Some clones in this sample may be carry-over from other donors' samples. The source was CD8+ T cells from cultured PBMCs, collected from culture after CMV antigen stimulation. CDR3 nucleotides: TGTGCCAGTTTATTAAGCGGGACAGGACCTGGAAACACCATATATTTT. Translated, it gives CASLLSGTGPGNTIYF.